The T cell receptor beta chain described here comes from a study of beta chain features in type 1 diabetes. Background on the study: Patient and healthy donor groups were alike in age, gender and cell yields. Findings and limits, study-wide: TCRB CDR3s from Type 1 diabetes patients were moderately but significantly shorter in all four CD4+ subsets. High-TCR-expressing cells could be over-represented by cDNA sequencing.

Blood was collected once per donor into heparin, averaging about 120 mL. CDR1 is SEHNR, CDR2 FQNEAQ, per germline (reference sequence). The CDR3 loop spans 15 amino acids. Trimming took 6 bases from V and 1 from J; bases not matched to a gene: 6. Details on this clone: Antigen specificity is unknown.

Reverse transcription of all isolated RNA meant that expressed TCRB transcripts were sequenced. Naive, central memory and regulatory T cell samples yielded about 4 million reads on average. The data were produced by immunoSEQ multiplex PCR, yet TCRdb's version contains in-frame clones alone and is incomplete. The repertoire holds 100,000 to 150,000 clones, 17% seen once, with roughly 2.6% in the top ten. Sample: central memory CD4+ T cells from blood. The clonotype was recovered from a man younger than 35 with type 1 diabetes. The rearrangement uses TRBV7-9 and TRBJ2-3; 8 positions match TRBD2. The CDR3 coding sequence is TGTGCCAGCAGTACCAGTAGCGGGGGCACAGATACGCAGTATTTT. It specifies CASSTSSGGTDTQYF.